The 11 T cell receptor beta chains in this list originate from one sample, sequenced in a study of graft-versus-host responses after intestinal transplantation. These receptors have no known antigen. The protocol was immunoSEQ multiplex PCR, while the TCRdb copy is restricted to in-frame clones and leaves out a portion. The sample records around 110,000 clones, about nine tenths being singletons. Sequencing was performed on unstimulated CD4+ T cells sorted from spleen or lymph node cells, taken before intestinal transplant. The receptors originated from a human donor who received an intestinal transplant.

This chain uses TRBV7-6 with TRBJ2-3, with 10 bases lining up with TRBD2. The CDR3 runs 16 residues. The ends lost 1 base at V and 1 base at J; junction bases unmatched: 2. The V gene's germline CDR1 is SGHVS and CDR2 FNYEAQ. In DNA, the CDR3 is TGTGCCAGCAGCTTAGGGACTAGCGGACGCACAGATACGCAGTATTTT. Protein product: CASSLGTSGRTDTQYF.

This chain uses TRBV5-8 with TRBJ2-7; 7 bases line up with TRBD2. From germline, CDR1 is SGHTS and CDR2 YDEGEE. The J segment lost 9 bases and the V segment lost 1 base, leaving 10 bases of the junction unmatched. This CDR3 comprises 14 residues. CDR3 DNA: TGTGCCAGCAGCTTGTTGACTAGCTCGCCGTGGCAGTACTTC. It specifies CASSLLTSSPWQYF.

The V and J genes are TRBV5-3 and TRBJ1-4; the match to TRBD1 covers 8 bases. TRBV5-3 is placed among ORFs of uncertain function. The junction had 10 bases not matched to a gene; V was cut back by 1 base and J by 5 bases. The CDR3 length is 17 residues. CDR3 sequence reads: CARSLCLQGDSNEKLFF. The DNA for the CDR3 is TGTGCCAGAAGCTTGTGCTTACAGGGGGATTCAAATGAAAAACTGTTTTTT.

This clone has a handful of counts. The chain recombines TRBV5-6 with TRBJ1-6; 7 bases map to TRBD1. V dropped 4 bases and J dropped 10; count of bases not matched to a gene: 5. This CDR3 has 13 amino acids. CDR1 is SGHDT and CDR2 is YYEEEE in the germline V gene. Here the CDR3 reads CASSRQGPSPLHF. As DNA, the CDR3 is TGTGCCAGCAGCCGACAGGGACCCTCACCCCTCCACTTT. The variable domain in full, completed from reference TRBV5-6 and TRBJ1-6, reads DAGVTQSPTHLIKTRGQQVTLRCSPKSGHDTVSWYQQALGQGPQFIFQYYEEEERQRGNFPDRFSGHQFPNYSSELNVNALLLGDSALYLCASSRQGPSPLHFGNGTRLTVT.

CDR3 sequence reads: CASSYGLATQGLTGELFF. The CDR3 nucleotides read TGTGCCAGCAGTTACGGGTTAGCTACACAGGGCTTGACCGGGGAGCTGTTTTTT. This chain links TRBV21-1 with TRBJ2-2; the table's D call of TRBD1 was not tested on the DNA. TRBV21-1 is annotated as a pseudogene. This CDR3 comprises 18 residues.

This sequence joins TRBV25-1 and TRBJ1-6; TRBD1 matches 8 bases. Germline loops: CDR1 MGHDK, CDR2 SYGVNS. The CDR3 is made up of 15 amino acids. V lost 2 bases to trimming and J lost 9 bases; unmatched junction nucleotides: 6. CDR3 nucleotide sequence: TGTGCCAGCAGTGAACCGGACAGGGAAAGTTCACCCCTCCACTTT. It codes for CASSEPDRESSPLHF.

This clone showed up just once. The J gene is TRBJ1-5, the V gene TRBV6-1; possibly TRBD1 for D (6 bases). The germline V gene encodes CDR1 MNHNS and CDR2 SASEGT. V lost 5 bases to trimming and J lost 3 bases, with 11 bases between them. CDR3 length: 14 amino acids. Here the CDR3 reads CASSRDINNQPQHF. In nucleotides, the CDR3 is TGTGCCAGCAGTCGGGACATAAACAATCAGCCCCAGCATTTT.

About this clone: The junction and the germline gene differ at one end; a read error may be behind it. At the DNA level, this CDR3 is encoded by other sequences in the same sample as well. The chain has TRBV5-1 and TRBJ2-7, with D possibly being TRBD1 (5 bases). Germline values: CDR1 SGHRS, CDR2 YFSETQ. This CDR3 has 14 amino acids. The CDR3 nucleotides read TGCGCCAGCAGCTTGGAGTCGACAGTCTACGAGCAGTACTTT. Translating it yields CASSLESTVYEQYF.

This clone was observed once. The chain employs TRBV6-6 and TRBJ2-3, with 9 positions matching TRBD2. V gave up 9 bases and J gave up 3 bases; unmatched junction bases: 7. Germline assignment: CDR1 MNHNY and CDR2 SVGAGI (reference sequence). There are 14 residues in the CDR3. The CDR3 protein is CASRRGGGTDTQYF. CDR3 DNA: TGTGCCAGTAGGCGGGGGGGCGGGACAGATACGCAGTATTTT.

This clone was counted once. V is TRBV19 and J is TRBJ2-7; weak D call: TRBD1 (6 bases). Germline values: CDR1 LNHDA, CDR2 SQIVND (reference sequence). V dropped 5 bases and J dropped 2 bases, with 10 bases sitting between them. The CDR3 spans 13 residues. CDR3 in DNA: TGTGCCAGTAGTGACAGGTCCCCCTACGAGCAGTACTTC. Translation: CASSDRSPYEQYF.

The chain uses TRBV6-5 and TRBJ1-2; 9 bases match TRBD1. The junction had 5 bases not matched to a gene; V was cut back by 7 bases and J by 5 bases. Germline V gene sequence: CDR1 MNHEY, CDR2 SVGAGI. The CDR3 covers 13 residues. As DNA, the CDR3 is TGTGCCAGCAATCCGGGACAGGGTTATGGCTACACCTTC. Protein sequence: CASNPGQGYGYTF.